The 8 T cell receptor beta chains listed next were all sequenced from one sample in a study of neoadjuvant nivolumab and ipilimumab in lung cancer. Using immunoSEQ multiplex PCR, the repertoire was profiled, and TCRdb retains in-frame clones only, with some absent. The table has about 38,000 clones, roughly 89% seen once. The material sequenced was peripheral blood, taken before neoadjuvant nivolumab, alone or with ipilimumab. The receptors here all came from an adult with non-small cell lung cancer.

The rearrangement uses TRBV7-2 and TRBJ2-1; 7 bases agree with TRBD1. The germline V gene encodes CDR1 SGHTA and CDR2 FQGNSA. The ends lost 6 bases at V and 4 bases at J; junction bases unmatched: 6. CDR3 length equals 14 residues. CDR3 sequence: CASRLDRSYNEQFF. The CDR3, as DNA: TGTGCCAGCAGACTGGACAGGTCATACAATGAGCAGTTCTTC.

The chain is built from TRBV7-8 and TRBJ2-1; D gene unclear. Trimming left V 1 base short and J 7 bases short, with 11 bases between. CDR3 size: 14 residues. Germline CDR1 and CDR2: SGHVS and FQNEAQ. DNA for the CDR3: TGTGCCAGCAGCTTAGAACTCATCCGGAATGAGCAGTTCTTC. Translation: CASSLELIRNEQFF.

The chain has TRBV2 and TRBJ2-1; D is uncertain. Germline CDR1 reads SNHLY; CDR2 reads FYNNEI. The CDR3 extends over 15 amino acids. V was trimmed by 4 bases and J by 0 bases, leaving 10 bases between them. The CDR3 reads CASSAAASSYNEQFF. The CDR3 DNA sequence: TGTGCCAGCAGTGCCGCGGCGAGCTCCTACAATGAGCAGTTCTTC.

The gene calls are TRBV5-4 and TRBJ2-3, with 8 bases identical to TRBD2. The CDR3 consists of 19 residues. The germline V gene has CDR1 SGHNT and CDR2 YYREEE (reference sequence). Germline trimming cut 1 base from V and 1 base from J; bases unmatched to any gene: 14. This CDR3 is CASSLMGSSGISGTDTQYF. DNA for the CDR3: TGTGCCAGCAGCTTGATGGGTAGTAGCGGGATTTCGGGCACAGATACGCAGTATTTT. The full variable domain, its missing parts supplied by reference TRBV5-4 and TRBJ2-3, is ETGVTQSPTHLIKTRGQQVTLRCSSQSGHNTVSWYQQALGQGPQFIFQYYREEENGRGNFPPRFSGLQFPNYSSELNVNALELDDSALYLCASSLMGSSGISGTDTQYFGPGTRLTVL.

A remark on this clone: Other DNA sequences within the sample encode an identical CDR3. The chain employs TRBV7-2 and TRBJ2-1; TRBD2 might be the D (5 bases). V was clipped by 0 bases and J by 0 bases, with 6 bases between them. The CDR3 extends over 15 amino acids. CDR1 SGHTA and CDR2 FQGNSA come from the germline V gene. The CDR3 DNA reads as TGTGCCAGCAGCTTAGCAGGGAGCTCCTACAATGAGCAGTTCTTC. It translates to CASSLAGSSYNEQFF.

This clone was detected a few times. This rearrangement joins TRBV6-5 to TRBJ2-1; TRBD2 agrees at 9 bases. The V gene's germline CDR1 is MNHEY and CDR2 SVGAGI. This CDR3 spans 15 amino acids. Trimming took 2 bases from V and 7 from J; bases not matched to a gene: 6. CDR3 nucleotide sequence: TGTGCCAGCAGTTACGAGGGGACTAGCATGAATGAGCAGTTCTTC. This gives the protein CASSYEGTSMNEQFF.

The V call is TRBV2, the J call TRBJ2-5, with D possibly being TRBD1 or TRBD2 (5 bases each). This CDR3 is 11 amino acids long. CDR1 and CDR2 (germline): SNHLY, FYNNEI. The V gene lost 4 bases and the J gene lost 7 bases, with 7 bases spanning the gap. This chain's CDR3 is CASSGGRTQYF. The DNA for the CDR3 is TGTGCCAGCAGTGGGGGACGGACCCAGTACTTC.

The chain couples TRBV4-1 to TRBJ2-1, with 8 bases that match TRBD1. The V gene's germline CDR1 is MGHRA and CDR2 YSYEKL. V shed 0 bases, J shed 2 bases, and the junction held 0 bases outside the gene matches. The CDR3 has 15 residues. This chain's CDR3 is CASSQEDRAYNEQFF. The CDR3 DNA is TGCGCCAGCAGCCAAGAGGACAGGGCCTACAATGAGCAGTTCTTC.